This T cell receptor (beta chain) was captured in a study of blood T cell repertoires in COVID-19. The data were produced by immunoSEQ multiplex PCR, yet TCRdb's version contains in-frame clones alone and is incomplete. The table lists around 300,000 clones, 88% of them singletons. This CDR3 spans 15 amino acids. V lost 7 bases, J lost 5 bases, and 15 bases lay in between. Germline V CDR1 and CDR2: PRHDT, FYEKMQ (reference sequence). What the recovered Cohort 3 donors had was two negative PCRs, clearance, or symptom resolution. Sequenced: PBMCs or T cells enriched from blood (not recorded which). This rearrangement joins TRBV13 to TRBJ1-6; no clear D gene. This receptor was taken from a man aged 25-45 years who had recovered from COVID-19. The CDR3 DNA follows: TGTGCCAGCAAAGAGGGCCAGCCTGATAATTCACCCCTCCACTTT. Its translation: CASKEGQPDNSPLHF.